One sample yielded the 25 T cell receptor beta chains listed below, sequenced in a study of T-cell reconstitution after alpha-beta-depleted transplantation in children. Preparation of the TCRbeta library used unique molecular identifiers. TCRdb ran MiXCR on the PCR reads and lists one entry per CDR3 protein. Of roughly 220,000 distinct CDR3 sequences listed, around 9.7% are singletons. The material sequenced was PBMCs from the stem cell graft donor, taken from the stem cell graft. All receptors derive from a human donor who donated a stem cell graft to a child with SCID.

This clonotype has just one count. This could be a read error, since a much larger clone is one nucleotide away. The gene calls are TRBV7-2 and TRBJ2-2; 8 positions match TRBD2. The CDR3 is 14 amino acids. CDR1 SGHTA and CDR2 FQGNSA come from the germline V gene. The CDR3 reads CASSSIAGMGEPFF. The CDR3 region has the DNA TGTGCCAGCAGCTCGATAGCGGGGATGGGGGAGCCGTTTTTT. Complete variable domain (other parts from reference TRBV7-2 and TRBJ2-2): GAGVSQSPSNKVTEKGKDVELRCDPISGHTALYWYRQSLGQGLEFLIYFQGNSAPDKSGLPSDRFSAERTGGSVSTLTIQRTQQEDSAVYLCASSSIAGMGEPFFGEGSRLTVL.

In this sample, this clonotype turned up many times. J is TRBJ1-2 and V is TRBV4-1; D is undetermined. The CDR3 has 15 amino acids. V was trimmed by 4 bases and J by 2 bases, leaving 14 bases between them. The germline CDR1 and CDR2 sequences are MGHRA and YSYEKL. The CDR3 nucleotides are TGCGCCAGCAGCCCCCGGCAGGTTGGGAACTATGGCTACACCTTC. Translation gives CASSPRQVGNYGYTF.

V gene TRBV5-1 combines with J gene TRBJ2-1; unclear D gene. CDR1 SGHRS and CDR2 YFSETQ come from the germline V gene. V was cut by 4 bases and J by 8 bases, with 13 bases left in between. The CDR3 runs 13 residues. This CDR3 reads CASSVTLGDEQFF. CDR3 DNA sequence: TGCGCCAGCAGCGTAACCCTTGGCGATGAGCAGTTCTTC.

This clonotype was observed many times. The chain is built from TRBV12-3 or TRBV12-4 and TRBJ2-7; TRBD1 might be the D (6 bases). Trimming shortened V by 7 bases and J by 5 bases, and 12 bases separated the two germline ends. The CDR3 totals 12 residues. CDR3 loop: CASKYRADEQYF. DNA for the CDR3: TGTGCCAGCAAATACAGGGCCGACGAGCAGTACTTC.

This clonotype was counted at least ten times. The V gene is TRBV13, the J gene TRBJ1-1; no clear D gene. The germline V gene encodes CDR1 PRHDT and CDR2 FYEKMQ (reference sequence). V shed 3 bases and J shed 5 bases, with 10 bases lying between them. The CDR3 runs 13 residues. The CDR3 spells CASSFNKGTEAFF. The CDR3 bases are TGTGCCAGCAGCTTTAATAAGGGAACTGAAGCTTTCTTT.

A few counts support this clonotype. This chain uses TRBV15 with TRBJ1-1; tentatively, D is TRBD1 (6 bases). CDR3 length: 19 residues. Germline V gene data show CDR1 as LNHNV and CDR2 as YYDKDF (reference sequence). Trimming cost V 0 bases and J 10 bases, with 30 bases left between them. This CDR3 reads CATSRDHTFSGGGGQGAFF. The CDR3 nucleotides read TGTGCCACCAGCAGAGACCACACTTTCTCGGGAGGGGGAGGGCAAGGAGCTTTCTTT.

This clonotype was found many times. V and J are TRBV12-3 or TRBV12-4 and TRBJ2-2; tentatively, D is TRBD2 (6 bases). There are 14 residues in the CDR3. Trimming pared 2 bases from V and 4 bases from J, leaving 8 bases between. The DNA for the CDR3 is TGTGCCAGCAGTTTAAACGGGGGCACCGGGGAGCTGTTTTTT. Translated: CASSLNGGTGELFF.

This clonotype was seen only a few times. The chain couples TRBV20-1 to TRBJ2-7; D is unresolved. V was trimmed by 5 bases and J by 1 base, leaving 21 bases between them. CDR3 length equals 16 residues. In germline, CDR1 is DFQATT, CDR2 SNEGSKA (reference sequence). The CDR3, as DNA: TGCAGTGCTCCGAAGGGCTCAACGGATCATTCCTACGAGCAGTACTTC. This translates into CSAPKGSTDHSYEQYF.

J is TRBJ2-7 and V is TRBV5-5; D uncertain. The V end was cut by 1 base, the J end by 6 bases, with 20 bases between. This CDR3 region has 16 residues. Per the germline V gene, CDR1 is SGHKS and CDR2 is YYEKEE (reference sequence). The DNA for the CDR3 is TGTGCCAGCAGCTTGCTAGTTCCGTCGCGGACCCTCGAGCAGTACTTC. This sequence encodes CASSLLVPSRTLEQYF.

The chain has TRBV12-3 or TRBV12-4 and TRBJ1-1; possible D gene TRBD1, 5 bases. Trimming stripped 6 bases from V and 11 bases from J, with 13 bases between. The CDR3 has 11 residues. The CDR3 nucleotides read TGTGCCAGCAGGGCACAGGCCGGGGCTTTCTTT. Amino acid sequence: CASRAQAGAFF.

This clonotype showed up many times. This chain joins TRBV20-1 and TRBJ1-2; D might be TRBD1 (6 bases). Germline-derived CDR1 and CDR2 are DFQATT and SNEGSKA (reference sequence). The V end lost 0 bases, the J end lost 6 bases, and 17 bases lay between the germline ends. The CDR3 contains 15 residues. Here the CDR3 DNA reads TGCAGTGCTAGAGATCAGGCAAGGGCAGGGGATGGCTACACCTTC. Protein: CSARDQARAGDGYTF.

J is TRBJ1-2 and V is TRBV6-1, with 8 bases matching TRBD1. This CDR3 is built from 15 residues. Looked up from germline, CDR1 is MNHNS and CDR2 is SASEGT. The trim removed 5 bases at V and 2 bases at J, leaving 7 bases unmatched. CDR3 in DNA: TGTGCCAGCAGTAGCCAGGGGGCTCTGAACTATGGCTACACCTTC. It yields the protein CASSSQGALNYGYTF.

The chain joins TRBV3-1 to TRBJ1-6; possibly TRBD1 for D (6 bases). The germline V gene has CDR1 LGHDT and CDR2 YNNKEL (reference sequence). V lost 6 bases and J lost 13, with 16 bases in between. CDR3 length: 13 residues. CDR3 residues: CASRAGTLGPLHF. CDR3 coding DNA: TGTGCCAGCAGGGCCGGGACACTGGGGCCCCTCCACTTT.

This clonotype was seen a handful of times. CDR3 amino acids: CASSLAVYTATEAFF. CDR3 bases: TGTGCCAGCAGCTTAGCGGTCTACACGGCCACTGAAGCTTTCTTT. The V and J genes are TRBV7-9 and TRBJ1-1; the D is unclear. CDR3 length: 15 residues. The germline V gene has CDR1 SEHNR and CDR2 FQNEAQ (reference sequence). The germline V and J ends were trimmed by 0 bases and 4 bases, with 12 bases remaining between them.

This clonotype was observed at least ten times. The V call is TRBV20-1, the J call TRBJ1-4, with D possibly matching TRBD1 (5 bases). The CDR3 loop spans 14 amino acids. Trimming took off 0 bases at V and 5 bases at J, with 10 bases between the two ends. Germline V CDR1 and CDR2: DFQATT, SNEGSKA (reference sequence). The CDR3 sequence: CSAREDTTNEKLFF. CDR3 bases: TGCAGTGCTAGAGAGGACACCACCAATGAAAAACTGTTTTTT.

The table lists this clonotype with many counts. The chain carries TRBV5-5 and TRBJ2-5; tentative D call: TRBD1 (5 bases). V was trimmed by 3 bases and J by 2 bases, leaving 20 bases between them. Germline lookup yields CDR1 SGHKS and CDR2 YYEKEE (reference sequence). This CDR3 spans 17 amino acids. As DNA, the CDR3 is TGTGCCAGCAGCTCCCTCGCGACGCAGCGACAGCAAGAGACCCAGTACTTC. It specifies CASSSLATQRQQETQYF.

The chain uses TRBV21-1 and TRBJ2-6; the table's D call TRBD1 went unverified against the DNA. TRBV21-1 is a listed pseudogene. The CDR3 totals 18 residues. CDR3 in DNA: TGTGCCAGCAGCGCCATGGGACAGGGGGCCCCTGGGGCCAACGTCCTGACTTTC. Protein: CASSAMGQGAPGANVLTF.

At least ten counts were recorded for this clonotype. The CDR3 here is CSVGPQNPYEQYF. For the CDR3, the DNA is TGCAGCGTTGGGCCCCAGAACCCCTACGAGCAGTACTTC. The chain couples TRBV29-1 to TRBJ2-7; D gene uncertain. V was cut by 4 bases and J by 2 bases, with 12 bases left in between. CDR3 size: 13 residues. Germline CDR1 is SQVTM and CDR2 is ANQGSEA.

This clonotype came up many times. The genes are TRBV6-2 or TRBV6-3 and TRBJ2-4; D unclear. The CDR3 extends over 12 amino acids. The germline CDR1 and CDR2 sequences are MNHEY and SVGEGT. Trimming removed 2 bases from V and 3 bases from J, with 2 bases in between. In DNA form, the CDR3 reads TGTGCCAGCAGTTACCACAAAAACATTCAGTACTTC. Translation gives CASSYHKNIQYF.

This clonotype came up many times. The J gene is TRBJ1-2, the V gene TRBV2; D call uncertain. This CDR3 comprises 14 residues. Germline V gives CDR1 SNHLY, CDR2 FYNNEI. Between the trimmed V and J ends, which lost 4 bases and 3 bases, there was a span of 12 bases. The CDR3 nucleotides are TGTGCCAGCAGTGGAATCAGGACGGACTATGGCTACACCTTC. It encodes CASSGIRTDYGYTF.

This clonotype was found many times. The chain combines TRBV6-1 with TRBJ1-2, with D tentatively TRBD1 (5 bases). V was cut by 7 bases and J by 7 bases, with 10 bases left in between. The length of the CDR3 is 11 residues. The germline CDR1 and CDR2 sequences are MNHNS and SASEGT. As DNA, the CDR3 is TGTGCCAGCACCAGGGTGCTTGGCTACACCTTC. Translating it yields CASTRVLGYTF.

Ten or more counts support this clonotype. The chain has TRBV29-1 and TRBJ1-2; 12 bases fit TRBD1. Per germline, CDR1 SQVTM and CDR2 ANQGSEA. J was trimmed by 9 bases and V by 7 bases; bases with no gene match: 12. This CDR3 has 14 residues. CDR3 amino acids: CSAGVGTGGVSYTF. In DNA form, the CDR3 reads TGCAGCGCGGGCGTAGGGACAGGGGGCGTGAGCTACACCTTC.

This clonotype showed up many times. The rearrangement links TRBV5-1 to TRBJ1-1; 8 bases line up with TRBD1. The CDR3 spans 16 residues. The germline CDR1 and CDR2 sequences are SGHRS and YFSETQ. J gave up 1 base and V 0 bases, and 5 bases lay outside the gene matches. The CDR3 coding sequence is TGCGCCAGCAGCTTGGGCCGGACAGGGTCGAACACTGAAGCTTTCTTT. Translating it yields CASSLGRTGSNTEAFF.

Many counts were recorded for this clonotype. The V gene is TRBV6-2 or TRBV6-3, the J gene TRBJ1-3, with TRBD1 as a possible D gene (5 bases). Trimming stripped 0 bases from V and 0 bases from J, with 21 bases between. Germline CDR1 is MNHEY and CDR2 is SVGEGT. The CDR3 runs to 20 residues. CDR3 sequence reads: CASSYSRYRITPVSGNTIYF. CDR3 bases: TGTGCCAGCAGTTACTCGCGGTACAGGATTACCCCCGTCTCTGGAAACACCATATATTTT.

This clonotype was found many times. The V gene is TRBV5-1, the J gene TRBJ1-1; 7 positions agree with TRBD1. CDR3 length: 13 amino acids. V was clipped by 10 bases and J by 6 bases; unmatched bases: 12. Germline-derived CDR1 and CDR2 are SGHRS and YFSETQ. The chain's CDR3 is CAGRRDSISEAFF. DNA of the CDR3: TGCGCCGGCCGACGGGACAGTATATCTGAAGCTTTCTTT.